This record looks at one T cell receptor beta chain sequence and its context. The record originates from a study of tumor-infiltrating lymphocytes in primary liver carcinoma. Reverse transcription of about 500 ng total RNA with a constant-region primer produced TCR beta cDNA. It was through three nested multiplex PCR rounds of slightly modified ARM-PCR that TCR beta libraries arose. TCRdb reprocessed the multiplex PCR reads with MiXCR, giving one entry per CDR3 protein. The sample includes approximately 74,000 distinct CDR3 sequences, 71% seen only once; the top ten take roughly 13%. The tissue used was unsorted bulk material of about 19-33 mg. RNA and DNA were co-extracted from it with the AllPrep DNA/RNA mini kit. The sequenced material came from liver tumor tissue from sampling region 4. Subset described: tumor region T4, right-lateral pole. The TCR was taken from a woman between 55 and 75 years old with primary liver carcinoma and hepatitis B virus infection.

The CDR3 DNA reads as TGTGCCAGCAGTCCTAACCCTCGTAACAATACGCAGTATTTT. It translates to CASSPNPRNNTQYF. The J gene is TRBJ2-3, the V gene TRBV6-5, with D hard to call. The CDR3 contains 14 residues. CDR1 MNHEY and CDR2 SVGAGI come from the germline V gene. The V and J ends lost 5 bases and 7 bases respectively, with 16 bases between them.